This TCR beta chain derives from a study of T cells in Graves' hyperthyroidism and ophthalmopathy. The overall study: Blood from the periphery was taken at initial diagnosis, before any treatment. Study-wide points: A 13 V-J signature model discriminated ophthalmopathy versus stable hyperthyroidism.

V was pared by 4 bases and J by 3 bases, with 1 base of the junction left unmatched. Germline CDR1 SNHLY, CDR2 FYNNEI. The CDR3 is 13 residues long. Amplified TCR beta CDR3 regions came from RNA transcripts. The TCR CDR3 was amplified in a first-round RT-PCR using the HTBI primer set. MiXCR, applied by TCRdb to the multiplex PCR reads, yields one record per CDR3 protein. In the table there are 250,000 to 400,000 distinct CDR3 sequences, roughly 13% of which are singletons. Exclusion followed for patients with uncontrolled infection, other autoimmune disease, pregnancy or lactation. In this sample, this clonotype turned up many times. Its antigen is not identified.

Sequenced: blood. The rearrangement links TRBV2 to TRBJ1-1; TRBD1 agrees at 8 bases. The receptor was isolated from a middle-aged woman with Graves' ophthalmopathy. The DNA of the CDR3 is TGTGCCAGCAGTGCGACAGGGGACACTGAAGCTTTCTTT. This codes for CASSATGDTEAFF.